These 3 T cell receptor beta chains were all obtained from the same sample, sequenced in a study of technical replicates of blood from a handful of donors. Here immunoSEQ multiplex PCR was the method, and the copy in TCRdb shows in-frame clones only, minus some. Found here are 55,000 to 75,000 clones, 93% of them singletons; the top ten hold approximately 4%. The sample was PBMCs. The source of these receptors is a human donor in good health. Some clones in this sample may be carry-over from other donors' samples.

In DNA form, the CDR3 reads TGTGCCAGCAGTTCGACTAGCGGGATTCACACAGATACGCAGTATTTT. The encoded protein is CASSSTSGIHTDTQYF. The chain links TRBV6-5 to TRBJ2-3, with 11 bases matching TRBD2. Per the germline V gene, CDR1 is MNHEY and CDR2 is SVGAGI. Germline trimming cut 4 bases from V and 2 bases from J; bases unmatched to any gene: 5. The CDR3 is made up of 16 amino acids.

This chain links TRBV6-4 with TRBJ2-1, with D perhaps matching TRBD1 (6 bases). The CDR3 runs 14 residues. Germline lookup yields CDR1 MRHNA and CDR2 SNTAGT. V gave up 0 bases and J gave up 11 bases, with 14 bases separating them. The DNA of the CDR3 is TGTGCCAGCAGTGACTCGTTTGGGGGCAGCCAGCAGTTCTTC. Protein product: CASSDSFGGSQQFF.

The chain carries TRBV15 and TRBJ2-1; 8 bases align to TRBD2. Germline V gene sequence: CDR1 LNHNV, CDR2 YYDKDF (reference sequence). The length of the CDR3 is 15 residues. V gave up 1 base and J gave up 4 bases; unmatched junction bases: 3. CDR3 residues: CATSRGSGSYNEQFF. The DNA for the CDR3 is TGTGCCACCAGCAGAGGAAGCGGGAGTTACAATGAGCAGTTCTTC.